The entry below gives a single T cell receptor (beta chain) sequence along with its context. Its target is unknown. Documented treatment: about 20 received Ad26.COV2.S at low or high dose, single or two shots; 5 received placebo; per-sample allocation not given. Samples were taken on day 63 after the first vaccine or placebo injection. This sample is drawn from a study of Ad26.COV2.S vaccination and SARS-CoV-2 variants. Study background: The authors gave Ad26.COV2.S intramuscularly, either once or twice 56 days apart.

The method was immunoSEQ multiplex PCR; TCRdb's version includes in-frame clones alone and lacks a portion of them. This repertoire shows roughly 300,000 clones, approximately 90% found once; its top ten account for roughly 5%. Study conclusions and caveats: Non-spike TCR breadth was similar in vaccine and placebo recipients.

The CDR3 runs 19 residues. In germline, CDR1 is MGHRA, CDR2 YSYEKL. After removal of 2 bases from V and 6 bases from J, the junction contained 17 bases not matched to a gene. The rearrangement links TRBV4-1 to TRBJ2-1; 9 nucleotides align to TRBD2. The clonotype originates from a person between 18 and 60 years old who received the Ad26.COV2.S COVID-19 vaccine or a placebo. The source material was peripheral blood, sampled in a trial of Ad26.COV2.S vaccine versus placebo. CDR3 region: CASSQIRASGAARVNEQFF. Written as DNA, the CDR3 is TGCGCCAGCAGCCAAATCCGCGCTAGCGGGGCCGCTAGAGTCAATGAGCAGTTCTTC.